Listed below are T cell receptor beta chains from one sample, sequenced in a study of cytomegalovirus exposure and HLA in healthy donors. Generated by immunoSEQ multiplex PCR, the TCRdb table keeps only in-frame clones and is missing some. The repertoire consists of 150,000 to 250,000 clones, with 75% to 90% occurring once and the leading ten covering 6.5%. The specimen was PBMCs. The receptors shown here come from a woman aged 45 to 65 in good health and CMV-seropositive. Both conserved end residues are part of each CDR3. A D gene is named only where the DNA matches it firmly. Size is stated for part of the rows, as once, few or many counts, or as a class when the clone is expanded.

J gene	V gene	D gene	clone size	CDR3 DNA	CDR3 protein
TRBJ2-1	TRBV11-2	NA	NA	TGTGCCAGCAGCTTAAGAAAGAGAGACTCCTACAATGAGCAGTTCTTC	CASSLRKRDSYNEQFF
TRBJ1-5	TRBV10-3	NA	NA	TGTGCCATCAGTGAGTTGGGGGCTGTGGGTCAGCCCCAGCATTTT	CAISELGAVGQPQHF
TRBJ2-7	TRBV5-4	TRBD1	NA	TGTGCCAGCAGCGTGACAGGGATGATATACGAGCAGTACTTC	CASSVTGMIYEQYF
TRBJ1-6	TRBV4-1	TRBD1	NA	TGCGCCAGCAGCCAAGATTCGGGACAGGGTTATTCACCCCTCCACTTT	CASSQDSGQGYSPLHF
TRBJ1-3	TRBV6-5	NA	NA	TGTGCCAGCAGAGCCACAGGAGCCTCTGGAAACACCATATATTTT	CASRATGASGNTIYF
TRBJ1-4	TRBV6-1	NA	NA	TGTGCCAGCGGTGGCGGTCTCGGGGAAAAACTGTTTTTT	CASGGGLGEKLFF
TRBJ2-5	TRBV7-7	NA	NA	TGTGCTAGCAGCTTAGGGGCCCAACAAGAGACCCAGTACTTC	CASSLGAQQETQYF
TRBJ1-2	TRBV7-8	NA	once	TGTGCCAGCAGCCCAACCAGGGATTTTGGCTATGGCTACACCTTC	CASSPTRDFGYGYTF
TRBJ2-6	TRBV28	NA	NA	TGTGCCAGCAGTTTCTGGACAGCACTTTCTGGGGCCAACGTCCTGACTTTC	CASSFWTALSGANVLTF
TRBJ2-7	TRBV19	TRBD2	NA	TGTGCCAGTAGTACATCCGGGAGGTACGAGCAGTACTTC	CASSTSGRYEQYF
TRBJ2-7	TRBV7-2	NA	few	TGTGCCAGCAGCTTAGCGCTTGTAACAGGAAGCTCCTACGAGCAGTACTTC	CASSLALVTGSSYEQYF
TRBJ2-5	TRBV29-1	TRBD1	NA	TGCAGCGTTGACCCTACGACAGGGTCCGAGACCCAGTACTTC	CSVDPTTGSETQYF
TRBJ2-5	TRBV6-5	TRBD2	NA	TGTGCCAGCAGTTCTAGCGGGAGTTCGCAGACCCAGTACTTC	CASSSSGSSQTQYF
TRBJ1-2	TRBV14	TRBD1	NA	TGTGCCAGCAGCCGAGGACAGGGGGCCTATGGCTACACCTTC	CASSRGQGAYGYTF
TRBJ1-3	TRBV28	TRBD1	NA	TGTGCCAGCAGTCCCCCTTGGGACAGGGGTAGTGGAAACACCATATATTTT	CASSPPWDRGSGNTIYF
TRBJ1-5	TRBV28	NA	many	TGTGCCAGCAGCCTAGGCCAAGCTCGGCCCCAGCATTTT	CASSLGQARPQHF
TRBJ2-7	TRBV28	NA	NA	TGTGCCAGCAGTTCCCCTCTGGGGAGGCTTAGCTCCTACGAGCAGTACTTC	CASSSPLGRLSSYEQYF